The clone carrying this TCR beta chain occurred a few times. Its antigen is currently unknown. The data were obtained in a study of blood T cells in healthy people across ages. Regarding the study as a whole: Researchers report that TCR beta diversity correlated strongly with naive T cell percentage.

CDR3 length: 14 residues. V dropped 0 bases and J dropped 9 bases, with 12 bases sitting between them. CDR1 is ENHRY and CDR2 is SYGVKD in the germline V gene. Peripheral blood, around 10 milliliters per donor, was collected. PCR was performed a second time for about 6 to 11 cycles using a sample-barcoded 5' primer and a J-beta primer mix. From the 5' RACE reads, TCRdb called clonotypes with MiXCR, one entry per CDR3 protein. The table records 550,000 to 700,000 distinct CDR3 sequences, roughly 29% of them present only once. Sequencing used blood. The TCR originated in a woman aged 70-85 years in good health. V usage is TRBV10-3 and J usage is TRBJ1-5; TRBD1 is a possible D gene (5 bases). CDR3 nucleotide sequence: TGTGCCATCAGTGAGTCCGAGGGGCATCGGCCCCAGCATTTT. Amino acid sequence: CAISESEGHRPQHF.